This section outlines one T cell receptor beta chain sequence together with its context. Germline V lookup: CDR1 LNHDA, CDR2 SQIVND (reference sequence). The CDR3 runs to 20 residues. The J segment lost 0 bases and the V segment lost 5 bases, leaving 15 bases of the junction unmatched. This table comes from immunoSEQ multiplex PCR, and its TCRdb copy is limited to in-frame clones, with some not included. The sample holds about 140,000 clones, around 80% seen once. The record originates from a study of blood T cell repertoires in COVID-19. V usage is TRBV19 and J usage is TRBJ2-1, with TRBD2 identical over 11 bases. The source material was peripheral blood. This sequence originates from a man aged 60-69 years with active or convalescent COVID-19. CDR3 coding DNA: TGTGCCAGTAGTCCGTCGACTCTAGCGGGGGGATCCGGCTCCTACAATGAGCAGTTCTTC. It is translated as CASSPSTLAGGSGSYNEQFF.